This T cell receptor (beta chain) was identified during a study of cytomegalovirus exposure and HLA in healthy donors. Study-wide findings and caveats: Later genetic work tied a missense DCLRE1C variant to beta-chain V and J trimming.

The PCR employed 60 Vbeta primers together with 13 Jbeta primers. The data were produced by immunoSEQ multiplex PCR, yet TCRdb's version contains in-frame clones alone and is incomplete. Among some 170,000 clones listed, over 75% were seen once. The length of the CDR3 is 14 residues. Trimming left V 1 base short and J 1 base short, with 7 bases between. In germline, CDR1 is MDHEN, CDR2 SYDVKM. To note about this clone: Its antigen remains unidentified.

The sample was PBMCs. The receptor comes from a woman in her thirties in good health and CMV-seronegative. V usage is TRBV28 and J usage is TRBJ1-1; tentatively, D is TRBD1 (5 bases). DNA of the CDR3: TGTGCCAGCAGTTTATTTCAGGGGAACACTGAAGCTTTCTTT. Its translation: CASSLFQGNTEAFF.